Detailed here is one T cell receptor beta chain. Antigen unknown. V was clipped by 6 bases and J by 2 bases; unmatched bases: 5. Germline V gene sequence: CDR1 LNHDA, CDR2 SQIVND (reference sequence). The CDR3 length is 15 residues. The PCR used 60 V beta and 13 J beta primers. Assay: immunoSEQ multiplex PCR; the TCRdb copy retains only in-frame clones and omits some. The table includes 100,000 or so clones, around 89% detected once. These data come from a study of glioma-infiltrating T cells after dendritic cell vaccination. Study details: Treatment, given 2003 to 2012, was autologous tumor lysate-pulsed dendritic cell vaccination.

Overall study results and limits: Higher TCR clonality did not directly relate to longer survival.

Time point meaning: after dendritic cell vaccination, including at tumor progression/relapse. Source: blood, taken after dendritic cell vaccination. The receptor comes from a human donor with glioblastoma. J is TRBJ2-1 and V is TRBV19, with TRBD1 identical over 9 bases. The CDR3 reads CASSRGTGPYNEQFF. The CDR3 DNA sequence: TGTGCCAGTAGCAGAGGGACAGGGCCCTACAATGAGCAGTTCTTC.